One and the same sample provided the 32 T cell receptor beta chains below, sequenced in a study of CD8 T cells in cerebrospinal fluid in Alzheimer's disease. TCRdb derives one entry per CDR3 protein from the 10x single-cell sequencing reads, leaving out DNA. The sample has over a thousand distinct CDR3 sequences. The sample taken for sequencing was cerebrospinal fluid. These receptors all come from a human donor with mild cognitive impairment.

This clonotype is deemed medium-sized by its frequency. The chain combines TRBV13 with TRBJ1-5. This CDR3 has 13 amino acids. Per the germline V gene, CDR1 is PRHDT and CDR2 is FYEKMQ (reference sequence). The CDR3 here is CASSSGGNQPQHF.

This clonotype shows up as large (0.1 to 1%) by frequency. The J gene is TRBJ2-3, the V gene TRBV24-1; TCRdb's D call of TRBD2 is untestable without DNA. This CDR3 is 22 amino acids long. Germline V lookup: CDR1 KGHDR, CDR2 SFDVKD. CDR3 sequence: CATLVNLQDRIRLAVYTDTQYF.

Considering frequency, this clonotype is medium-sized (0.01 to 0.1%). This chain connects TRBV20-1 to TRBJ2-5; TCRdb's D call, TRBD1, is unchecked because there is no DNA. There are 16 residues in the CDR3. Germline loops: CDR1 DFQATT, CDR2 SNEGSKA (reference sequence). This CDR3 is CSAGIASGGAQETQYF.

This clonotype is medium-sized (0.01 to 0.1%) by frequency. The J gene is TRBJ1-6, the V gene TRBV3-1. Per the germline V gene, CDR1 is LGHDT and CDR2 is YNNKEL (reference sequence). This CDR3 contains 13 residues. The CDR3: CASSQGRDSPLHF.

This clonotype counts as medium-sized by frequency. This chain connects TRBV19 to TRBJ2-5; without DNA, the TCRdb call of TRBD1 cannot be checked. Germline CDR1 reads LNHDA; CDR2 reads SQIVND (reference sequence). The length of the CDR3 is 14 residues. CDR3 loop: CASMELGRQETQYF. Full variable domain (missing parts from reference TRBV19 and TRBJ2-5): DGGITQSPKYLFRKEGQNVTLSCEQNLNHDAMYWYRQDPGQGLRLIYYSQIVNDFQKGDIAEGYSVSREKKESFPLTVTSAQKNPTAFYLCASMELGRQETQYFGPGTRLLVL.

This clonotype ranks as medium-sized in terms of frequency. CDR3 sequence: CASSTQGSTEAFF. The chain is built from TRBV6-1 and TRBJ1-1; TCRdb outputs TRBD1, but without DNA this stays unchecked. Germline assignment: CDR1 MNHNS and CDR2 SASEGT. The CDR3 spans 13 residues.

This clonotype registers medium-sized by frequency. The rearrangement joins TRBV7-6 to TRBJ2-7; TCRdb indicates TRBD1, and absent DNA this call remains unverified. The CDR3 is 18 amino acids. From germline, CDR1 is SGHVS and CDR2 FNYEAQ. The CDR3 reads CASSLTYTRTGILREQYF.

This clonotype is classed as medium-sized (0.01 to 0.1%) by frequency. The V and J genes are TRBV12-3 or TRBV12-4 and TRBJ2-1; without DNA, the TCRdb call of TRBD1 cannot be checked. The CDR3 has 14 residues. CDR3 amino acids: CASSPGQTQNEQFF.

This clonotype counts as medium-sized by frequency. The chain carries TRBV16 and TRBJ1-3. Germline V gene data show CDR1 as KGHSY and CDR2 as FQNENV. The CDR3 covers 17 residues. The CDR3 loop is CASSQFQPGVSGNTIYF.

According to its frequency, this clonotype is medium-sized (0.01 to 0.1%). The chain combines TRBV5-8 with TRBJ2-1; the D call of TRBD1 rests on TCRdb alone, since no DNA is present to check it. Germline-derived CDR1 and CDR2 are SGHTS and YDEGEE. This CDR3 has 15 amino acids. CDR3 amino acids: CASSAGTGAVNEQFF.

Measured by frequency, this clonotype is medium-sized (0.01 to 0.1%). This chain connects TRBV5-1 to TRBJ2-5; TCRdb lists TRBD1, though no DNA is available to test this call. This CDR3 region has 14 residues. CDR1 and CDR2 from the germline V gene are SGHRS and YFSETQ. The CDR3 here is CASTPSGGEETQYF.

Its frequency marks this clonotype as medium-sized. The chain combines TRBV11-2 with TRBJ2-5. This CDR3 region has 15 residues. Germline CDR1 and CDR2: SGHAT and FQNNGV. CDR3 sequence: CASSLQFGFQETQYF.

Its frequency marks this clonotype as medium-sized. The rearrangement uses TRBV3-1 and TRBJ2-3. The CDR3 extends over 13 amino acids. Germline V CDR1 and CDR2: LGHDT, YNNKEL (reference sequence). CDR3 amino acids: CASSHQGTDTQYF.

This clonotype registers medium-sized (0.01 to 0.1%) by frequency. The rearrangement uses TRBV6-1 and TRBJ2-1; the D call of TRBD1 rests on TCRdb alone, since no DNA is present to check it. The germline V gene encodes CDR1 MNHNS and CDR2 SASEGT. The CDR3 loop spans 15 amino acids. This CDR3 reads CASSDRTGVGNEQFF.

This clonotype is classed as medium-sized by frequency. The CDR3 sequence is CASANVRGEGSYEQYF. This chain uses TRBV14 with TRBJ2-7; the TCRdb call, TRBD2, lacks DNA for checking. Germline loops: CDR1 SGHDN, CDR2 FVKESK. This CDR3 has 16 amino acids.

The CDR3 loop is CSSSLGLEGSKDTQYF. The rearrangement uses TRBV7-8 and TRBJ2-3; with no DNA, the TCRdb D assignment of TRBD2 cannot be verified. Germline assignment: CDR1 SGHVS and CDR2 FQNEAQ. This CDR3 has 16 residues.

Its frequency marks this clonotype as medium-sized (0.01 to 0.1%). This chain links TRBV6-1 with TRBJ1-5. The CDR3 extends over 15 amino acids. Looked up from germline, CDR1 is MNHNS and CDR2 is SASEGT. The CDR3 here is CASQQGLDSNQPQHF.

This clonotype is deemed medium-sized by its frequency. The rearrangement uses TRBV27 and TRBJ1-6; the TCRdb call, TRBD1, lacks DNA for checking. The CDR3 spans 15 residues. The V gene's germline CDR1 is MNHEY and CDR2 SMNVEV (reference sequence). The CDR3 loop reads CASSLGQGYNSPLHF.

According to its frequency, this clonotype is large (0.1 to 1%). The V gene is TRBV11-2, the J gene TRBJ2-3; TCRdb outputs TRBD2, but without DNA this stays unchecked. The CDR3 consists of 16 residues. CDR1 is SGHAT and CDR2 is FQNNGV in the germline V gene. CDR3 region: CASSLVGGGSTDTQYF.

This rearrangement joins TRBV19 to TRBJ2-2; TCRdb calls TRBD1, which cannot be checked without DNA. Germline V lookup: CDR1 LNHDA, CDR2 SQIVND (reference sequence). The CDR3 totals 14 residues. The CDR3 here is CASIDRGYTGELFF.

This clonotype counts as large by frequency. V and J are TRBV12-3 or TRBV12-4 and TRBJ1-2; the TRBD1 assignment by TCRdb is unverifiable without DNA. The CDR3 loop spans 13 amino acids. CDR3: CASSFGRDYGYTF.

This clonotype is classed as medium-sized (0.01 to 0.1%) by frequency. V gene TRBV7-9 combines with J gene TRBJ1-4; TCRdb's D gene call, TRBD1, goes unchecked for lack of DNA. The CDR3 is 14 residues long. Per germline, CDR1 SEHNR and CDR2 FQNEAQ (reference sequence). CDR3: CASSFGTVNEKLFF. Full variable domain (outside the CDR3, taken from reference TRBV7-9 and TRBJ1-4): DTGVSQNPRHKITKRGQNVTFRCDPISEHNRLYWYRQTLGQGPEFLTYFQNEAQLEKSRLLSDRFSAERPKGSFSTLEIQRTEQGDSAMYLCASSFGTVNEKLFFGSGTQLSVL.

According to its frequency, this clonotype is medium-sized. The J gene is TRBJ1-3, the V gene TRBV20-1. Germline CDR1 reads DFQATT; CDR2 reads SNEGSKA (reference sequence). The CDR3 consists of 13 residues. CDR3 sequence: CSARDSSGNTIYF.

This clonotype registers medium-sized by frequency. The gene calls are TRBV2 and TRBJ1-1. This CDR3 has 13 residues. Per the germline V gene, CDR1 is SNHLY and CDR2 is FYNNEI. This chain's CDR3 is CASSERETTEAFF. The variable domain in full, with the rest retrieved from reference TRBV2 and TRBJ1-1, is EPEVTQTPSHQVTQMGQEVILRCVPISNHLYFYWYRQILGQKVEFLVSFYNNEISEKSEIFDDQFSVERPDGSNFTLKIRSTKLEDSAMYFCASSERETTEAFFGQGTRLTVV.

According to its frequency, this clonotype is medium-sized. V gene TRBV5-1 combines with J gene TRBJ1-4. The CDR3 has 13 amino acids. Germline CDR1 reads SGHRS; CDR2 reads YFSETQ. This CDR3 reads CASSLSEREKLFF.

The rearrangement links TRBV4-2 to TRBJ2-5; TCRdb's D call, TRBD2, is unchecked because there is no DNA. The CDR3 has 15 amino acids. From germline, CDR1 is LGHNA and CDR2 YNFKEQ. CDR3 amino acids: CASSRTSGAQETQYF.

The chain employs TRBV14 and TRBJ2-3; TCRdb's D gene call, TRBD1, goes unchecked for lack of DNA. Germline CDR1 and CDR2: SGHDN and FVKESK. The length of the CDR3 is 18 residues. CDR3 amino acids: CASSQVPFGGGLTDTQYF.

By frequency, this clonotype is large. The V and J genes are TRBV7-2 and TRBJ2-2; the D call of TRBD1 rests on TCRdb alone, since no DNA is present to check it. From germline, CDR1 is SGHTA and CDR2 FQGNSA. This CDR3 contains 15 residues. CDR3 residues: CASSPRAGVGGELFF.

Judged by frequency, this clonotype is large (0.1 to 1%). CDR3 in amino acids: CSAMGQFYEQYF. The V and J genes are TRBV20-1 and TRBJ2-7; TCRdb's D gene call, TRBD1, goes unchecked for lack of DNA. Germline V gives CDR1 DFQATT, CDR2 SNEGSKA (reference sequence). This CDR3 is built from 12 residues.

This clonotype is classed as medium-sized (0.01 to 0.1%) by frequency. The chain couples TRBV6-2 or TRBV6-3 to TRBJ2-6; no DNA is available, so the TRBD1 call from TCRdb remains unchecked. The CDR3 extends over 16 amino acids. Germline V CDR1 and CDR2: MNHEY, SVGEGT. CDR3 residues: CASSWGKTAGANVLTF.

This clonotype ranks as medium-sized in terms of frequency. J is TRBJ1-2 and V is TRBV4-1. The V gene's germline CDR1 is MGHRA and CDR2 YSYEKL. The CDR3 is 13 residues long. CDR3 region: CASSQETGYGYTF.

This clonotype is called medium-sized based on its frequency. This CDR3 reads CASSLNQGAGNTEAFF. The genes are TRBV11-2 and TRBJ1-1; lacking DNA, the TRBD1 call made by TCRdb goes unchecked. Germline CDR1 and CDR2: SGHAT and FQNNGV. The CDR3 is 16 residues long.